A single sample gave rise to the 12 T cell receptor beta chains below, sequenced in a study of early T cells in non-severe SARS-CoV-2 infection. TCRdb independently ran MiXCR on the 5' RACE reads; one entry per CDR3 protein. The profile shows about 30,000 distinct CDR3 sequences, around 7% of them singletons. Specimen: whole blood. These receptors were collected from an adult who was a healthcare worker with PCR-confirmed SARS-CoV-2 infection or an uninfected control (not recorded which).

This clonotype has a count of ten or more. V and J are TRBV6-6 and TRBJ2-1, with TRBD2 matching 13 bases. V lost 4 bases, J lost 4 bases, and 7 bases stayed unmatched. This CDR3 has 17 amino acids. CDR1 and CDR2 from the germline V gene are MNHNY and SVGAGI (reference sequence). The CDR3 reads CASSFTGTSGIYNEQFF. CDR3 coding DNA: TGTGCCAGCAGTTTTACCGGGACTAGCGGGATATACAATGAGCAGTTCTTC.

This clonotype has only a few counts. V and J are TRBV5-1 and TRBJ2-3; D is undetermined. Trimming cost V 3 bases and J 0 bases, with 8 bases left between them. CDR1 and CDR2 (germline): SGHRS, YFSETQ. The CDR3 length is 14 residues. The CDR3 is CASSWQASTDTQYF. DNA of the CDR3: TGCGCCAGCAGCTGGCAGGCCAGCACAGATACGCAGTATTTT.

This clonotype was seen a few times. The chain uses TRBV19 and TRBJ1-1, with TRBD1 matching over 9 bases. The CDR3 runs to 16 residues. Germline V CDR1 and CDR2: LNHDA, SQIVND (reference sequence). The J segment lost 4 bases and the V segment lost 1 base, leaving 7 bases of the junction unmatched. The CDR3 spells CASSIVQTGGFTEAFF. The CDR3 DNA sequence: TGTGCCAGTAGTATAGTTCAAACAGGGGGCTTCACTGAAGCTTTCTTT.

This clonotype occurred many times. The chain carries TRBV2 and TRBJ2-1; D is perhaps TRBD2 (6 bases). Trimming took off 7 bases at V and 8 bases at J, with 18 bases between the two ends. Germline values: CDR1 SNHLY, CDR2 FYNNEI. This CDR3 spans 14 amino acids. The CDR3 DNA sequence: TGTGCCAGCAAGCTCTTCGACGGGAGTGATGAGCAGTTCTTC. Residues: CASKLFDGSDEQFF.

In this sample, this clonotype turned up many times. The rearrangement links TRBV6-6 to TRBJ2-7, with no clear D. The V gene's germline CDR1 is MNHNY and CDR2 SVGAGI (reference sequence). The CDR3 has 14 residues. V was pared by 2 bases and J by 5 bases, with 13 bases between. CDR3 in DNA: TGTGCCAGCAGTTACGCCACTCGGTCGGACGAGCAGTACTTC. The encoded protein is CASSYATRSDEQYF.

This clonotype was recorded at least ten times. The chain uses TRBV11-3 and TRBJ2-7, with D perhaps being TRBD1 or TRBD2 (5 bases each). The V and J ends lost 1 base and 6 bases respectively, with 10 bases between them. Per the germline V gene, CDR1 is SGHNT and CDR2 is YENEEA. CDR3 length: 13 residues. The CDR3 nucleotides read TGTGCCAGCAGCTTAGCGAGGGGTAGCGAGCAGTACTTC. It is translated as CASSLARGSEQYF.

There are a few counts of this clonotype. The V call is TRBV18, the J call TRBJ1-1, with D hard to call. Germline V gene sequence: CDR1 KGHSH, CDR2 LQKENI. The CDR3 runs to 16 residues. V dropped 2 bases and J dropped 0 bases, with 13 bases sitting between them. Written as DNA, the CDR3 is TGTGCCAGCTCACCAGCGACGGCGGCCATGAACACTGAAGCTTTCTTT. Translating gives CASSPATAAMNTEAFF. The full variable domain, in which reference TRBV18 and TRBJ1-1 provide the parts outside the CDR3, is NAGVMQNPRHLVRRRGQEARLRCSPMKGHSHVYWYRQLPEEGLKFMVYLQKENIIDESGMPKERFSAEFPKEGPSILRIQQVVRGDSAAYFCASSPATAAMNTEAFFGQGTRLTVV.

This clonotype was picked up many times. The chain combines TRBV7-2 with TRBJ2-3, with D possibly being TRBD1 (6 bases). Germline CDR1 SGHTA, CDR2 FQGNSA. CDR3 size: 14 residues. V was shortened by 1 base and J by 9 bases, with 14 bases between the two germline ends. DNA of the CDR3: TGTGCCAGCAGCTTAGGGGACACGCAGCTGACGCAGTATTTT. Its protein product is CASSLGDTQLTQYF.

Many counts were recorded for this clonotype. The J gene is TRBJ2-5, the V gene TRBV12-3 or TRBV12-4; no clear D. This CDR3 has 14 amino acids. V lost 5 bases, J lost 2 bases, and 12 bases lay in between. CDR3 nucleotide sequence: TGTGCCAGCAGTCCCGACGGGCGGCAAGAGACCCAGTACTTC. Amino acid sequence: CASSPDGRQETQYF.

There are many counts of this clonotype. The genes are TRBV6-1 and TRBJ1-5; no reliable D call. The V gene lost 2 bases and the J gene lost 8 bases, with 13 bases spanning the gap. Germline CDR1 and CDR2: MNHNS and SASEGT. The CDR3 loop spans 14 amino acids. The CDR3 DNA follows: TGTGCCAGCAGTGAATCCCCAGCTAACAAGCCCCAGCATTTT. Protein product: CASSESPANKPQHF.

This clonotype was observed many times. The rearrangement links TRBV28 to TRBJ1-1; 7 bases are a match to TRBD1. V lost 3 bases and J lost 0; bases outside the gene matches: 10. Germline CDR1 and CDR2: MDHEN and SYDVKM. The length of the CDR3 is 17 residues. The DNA for the CDR3 is TGTGCCAGCAGTTTCCTTACAGGGGCCTCTTTGAACACTGAAGCTTTCTTT. Translating gives CASSFLTGASLNTEAFF.

This clonotype was counted at least ten times. The genes are TRBV18 and TRBJ2-1; TRBD2 aligns across 10 bases. Germline CDR1 KGHSH, CDR2 LQKENI. V shed 0 bases, J shed 9 bases, and the junction held 8 bases outside the gene matches. This CDR3 region has 16 residues. DNA of the CDR3: TGTGCCAGCTCACCACCTAGCGGGGGGCCACAGGGTGAGCAGTTCTTC. It translates to CASSPPSGGPQGEQFF.